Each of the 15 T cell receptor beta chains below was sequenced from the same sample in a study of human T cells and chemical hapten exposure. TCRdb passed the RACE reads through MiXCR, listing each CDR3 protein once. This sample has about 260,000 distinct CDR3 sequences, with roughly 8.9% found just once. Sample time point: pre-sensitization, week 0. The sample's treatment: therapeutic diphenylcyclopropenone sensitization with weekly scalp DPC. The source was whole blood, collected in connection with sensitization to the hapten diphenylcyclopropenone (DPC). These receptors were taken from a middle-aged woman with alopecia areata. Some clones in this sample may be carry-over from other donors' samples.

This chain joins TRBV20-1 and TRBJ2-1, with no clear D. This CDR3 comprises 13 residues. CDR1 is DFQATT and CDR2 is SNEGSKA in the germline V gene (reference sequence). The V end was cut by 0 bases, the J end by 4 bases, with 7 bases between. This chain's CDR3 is CSAREVGYNEQFF. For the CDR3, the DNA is TGCAGTGCTAGAGAAGTAGGGTACAATGAGCAGTTCTTC.

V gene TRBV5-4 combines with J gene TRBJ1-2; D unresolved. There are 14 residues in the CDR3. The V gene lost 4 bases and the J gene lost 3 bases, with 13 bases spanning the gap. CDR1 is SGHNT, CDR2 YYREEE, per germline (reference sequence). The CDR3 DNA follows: TGTGCCAGCAGCCAACCGGGAGCAGACTATGGCTACACCTTC. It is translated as CASSQPGADYGYTF.

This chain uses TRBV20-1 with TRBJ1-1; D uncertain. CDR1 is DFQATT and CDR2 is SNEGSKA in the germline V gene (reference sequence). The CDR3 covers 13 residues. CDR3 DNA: TGCAGAGCAGCTAATAGGAGGCCCACTGAAGCTTTCTTT. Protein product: CRAANRRPTEAFF.

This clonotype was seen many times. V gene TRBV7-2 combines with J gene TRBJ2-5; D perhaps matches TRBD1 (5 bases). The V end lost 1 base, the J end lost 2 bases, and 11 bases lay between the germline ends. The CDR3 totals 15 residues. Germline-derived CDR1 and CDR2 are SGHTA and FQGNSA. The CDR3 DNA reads TGTGCCAGCAGCTTAGGGCCCCGACAGCAAGAGACCCAGTACTTC. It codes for CASSLGPRQQETQYF.

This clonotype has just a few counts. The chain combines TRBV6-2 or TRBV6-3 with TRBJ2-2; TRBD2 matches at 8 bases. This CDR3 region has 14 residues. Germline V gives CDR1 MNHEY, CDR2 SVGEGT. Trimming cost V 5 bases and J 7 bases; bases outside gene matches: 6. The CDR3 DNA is TGTGCCAGCAGTGAGCGGGAGTTGATCGGGGAGCTGTTTTTT. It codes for CASSERELIGELFF.

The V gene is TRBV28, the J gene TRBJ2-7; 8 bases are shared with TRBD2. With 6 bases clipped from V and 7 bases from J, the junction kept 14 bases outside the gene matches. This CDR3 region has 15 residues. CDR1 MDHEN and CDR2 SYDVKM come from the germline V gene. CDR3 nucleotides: TGTGCCAGCAGCCCTCCCTTAGCGGGAACCACGGAGCAGTACTTC. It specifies CASSPPLAGTTEQYF.

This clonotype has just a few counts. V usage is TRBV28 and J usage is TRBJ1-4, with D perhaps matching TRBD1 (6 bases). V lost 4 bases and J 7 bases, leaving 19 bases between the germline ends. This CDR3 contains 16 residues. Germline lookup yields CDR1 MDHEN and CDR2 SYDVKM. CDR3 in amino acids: CASSSSGTLTGEKLFF. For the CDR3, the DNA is TGTGCCAGCAGTTCCTCCGGGACACTGACGGGTGAAAAACTGTTTTTT.

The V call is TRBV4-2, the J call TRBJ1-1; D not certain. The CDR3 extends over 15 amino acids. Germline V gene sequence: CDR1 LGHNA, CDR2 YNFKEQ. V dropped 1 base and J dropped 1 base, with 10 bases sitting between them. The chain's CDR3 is CASSQVTGKNTEAFF. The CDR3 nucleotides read TGTGCCAGCAGCCAAGTTACCGGGAAGAACACTGAAGCTTTCTTT.

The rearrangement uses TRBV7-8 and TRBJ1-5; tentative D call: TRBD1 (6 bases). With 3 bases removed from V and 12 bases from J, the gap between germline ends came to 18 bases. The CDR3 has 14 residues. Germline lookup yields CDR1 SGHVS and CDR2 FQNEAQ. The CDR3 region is CASSFNKGQGIQHF. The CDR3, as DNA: TGTGCCAGCAGCTTCAACAAAGGGCAGGGGATCCAGCATTTT.

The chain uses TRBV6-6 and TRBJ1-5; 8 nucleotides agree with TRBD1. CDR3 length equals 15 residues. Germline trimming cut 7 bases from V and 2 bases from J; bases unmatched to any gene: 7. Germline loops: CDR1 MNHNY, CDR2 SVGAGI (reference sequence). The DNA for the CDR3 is TGTGCCAGCACCCGGGACAGGTGGGGCAATCAGCCCCAGCATTTT. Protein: CASTRDRWGNQPQHF.

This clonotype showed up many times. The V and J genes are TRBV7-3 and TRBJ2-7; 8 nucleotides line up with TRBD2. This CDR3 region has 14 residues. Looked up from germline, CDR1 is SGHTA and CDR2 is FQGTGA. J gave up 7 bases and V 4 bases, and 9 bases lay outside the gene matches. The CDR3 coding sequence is TGTGCCAGCAGCTATACTAGCGGATCGGGAGAGCAGTACTTC. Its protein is CASSYTSGSGEQYF.

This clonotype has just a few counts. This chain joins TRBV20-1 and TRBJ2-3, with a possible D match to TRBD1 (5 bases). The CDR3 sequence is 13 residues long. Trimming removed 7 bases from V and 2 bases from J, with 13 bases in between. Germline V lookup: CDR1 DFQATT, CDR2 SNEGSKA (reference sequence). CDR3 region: CSGQRGYTDTQYF. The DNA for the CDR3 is TGCAGTGGGCAAAGGGGATACACAGATACGCAGTATTTT.

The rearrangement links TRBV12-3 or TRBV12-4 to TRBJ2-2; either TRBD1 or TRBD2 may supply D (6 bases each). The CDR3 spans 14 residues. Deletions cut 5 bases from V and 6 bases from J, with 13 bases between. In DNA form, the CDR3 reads TGTGCCAGCAGTACCACAGGGAGGTCCGGGGAGCTGTTTTTT. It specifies CASSTTGRSGELFF.

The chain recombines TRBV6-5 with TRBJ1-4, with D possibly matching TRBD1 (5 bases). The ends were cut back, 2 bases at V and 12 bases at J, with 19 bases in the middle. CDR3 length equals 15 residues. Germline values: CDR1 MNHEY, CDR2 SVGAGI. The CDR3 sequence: CASSYSSGWEGQLFF. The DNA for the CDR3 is TGTGCCAGCAGTTACAGTTCTGGTTGGGAGGGGCAACTGTTTTTT.

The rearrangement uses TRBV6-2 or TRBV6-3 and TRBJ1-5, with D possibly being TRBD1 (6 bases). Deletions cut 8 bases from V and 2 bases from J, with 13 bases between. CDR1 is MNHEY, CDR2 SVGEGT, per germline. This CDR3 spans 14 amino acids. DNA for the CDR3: TGTGCCAGCTGGGGGACATATCGCAATCAGCCCCAGCATTTT. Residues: CASWGTYRNQPQHF.